These T cell receptor beta chains were read from a single sample in a study of identifying expanded T cells in peripheral blood. TCRdb keeps only in-frame clones here, not all; method: immunoSEQ multiplex PCR. Of roughly 100,000 clones listed, about 87% are singletons. Sequences were obtained from blood. These receptors originate from a person aged 18 to 75 in good health. Both conserved end residues are part of each CDR3. Fields, in order: V gene, clone size, D gene, J gene, CDR3 DNA, CDR3 protein. The D gene is left open where the match is weak. Size is omitted from some rows. Given values are once, few, many or a class for expanded clones.

TRBV7-2,.,.,TRBJ1-1,TGTGCCAGCAGCTTATCCGGGGACACTGAAGCTTTCTTT,CASSLSGDTEAFF
TRBV2,.,.,TRBJ2-1,TGTGCCAGCAGTGACGTGGATGAGCAGTTCTTC,CASSDVDEQFF
TRBV7-2,few,.,TRBJ2-7,TGTGCCAGCAGCTTATCTAGCGTTTCCTACGAGCAGTACTTC,CASSLSSVSYEQYF
TRBV19,once,TRBD1,TRBJ1-1,TGTGCCAGTAGTATCCAGGGGGCAGCTGAAGCTTTCTTT,CASSIQGAAEAFF
TRBV7-9,.,.,TRBJ2-7,TGTGCCAGCAGCTTAGATGCGTACTTCCACGAGCAGTACTTC,CASSLDAYFHEQYF
TRBV4-1,.,.,TRBJ2-1,TGCGCCAGCAGCCAAGGTGTTATTAGGGGGCGGGATCGGTACAATGAGCAGTTCTTC,CASSQGVIRGRDRYNEQFF
TRBV5-1,.,.,TRBJ2-7,TGCGCCAGCAGCTTGGCCGGATCCAACGAGCAGTACTTC,CASSLAGSNEQYF
TRBV15,few,.,TRBJ2-1,TGTGCCACCAGCAGAGATAGTAACTACCACAATGAGCAGTTCTTC,CATSRDSNYHNEQFF
TRBV6-1,.,TRBD2,TRBJ2-3,TGTGCCAGCATGATAGCGGGAGACCCGTATACGCAGTATTTT,CASMIAGDPYTQYF
TRBV2,.,.,TRBJ2-2,TGTGCCAGCGTAGTCCGACCCAGCACCGGGGAGCTGTTTTTT,CASVVRPSTGELFF
TRBV5-1,.,TRBD2,TRBJ2-1,TGCGCCAGCAGATTGGGATTGAGCGGGAGAGGGGATGAGCAGTTCTTC,CASRLGLSGRGDEQFF
TRBV27,.,TRBD1,TRBJ1-2,TGTGCCAGCAGTCCACAGGGGGCGGGCTATGGCTACACCTTC,CASSPQGAGYGYTF
TRBV5-1,.,.,TRBJ2-5,TGCGCCAGCAGCTTGGCGGGAGCTCAGGAGACCCAGTACTTC,CASSLAGAQETQYF
TRBV6-5,.,TRBD1,TRBJ2-1,TGTGCCAGCAGTTACGCTGGGGGACAGTGGGACAATGAGCAGTTCTTC,CASSYAGGQWDNEQFF
TRBV5-8,.,.,TRBJ1-2,TGTGCCAGCAGCTTGGTGCAGCGGGTCCCTGGCTACACCTTC,CASSLVQRVPGYTF
TRBV6-1,.,.,TRBJ2-7,TGTGCCAGCAGTGAACAGGGGCCAACCTCCTACGAGCAGTACTTC,CASSEQGPTSYEQYF
TRBV15,.,TRBD1,TRBJ2-7,TGTGCCACCAGAGGGGGCAGCTACGAGCAGTACTTC,CATRGGSYEQYF
TRBV5-1,.,TRBD1,TRBJ1-2,TGCGCCAGCAGCCCGACAGGGACCCGTGGGTGTACCTTC,CASSPTGTRGCTF
TRBV5-1,once,.,TRBJ2-5,TGCGCCAGCAGCTTGTTTATTGGCGGGCAAGAGACCCAGTACTTC,CASSLFIGGQETQYF
TRBV12-5,.,TRBD1,TRBJ2-2,TGTGCTAGTGGGTATTCCGTGGGACAGGACACCGGGGAGCTGTTTTTT,CASGYSVGQDTGELFF
TRBV9,.,TRBD1,TRBJ2-6,TGTGCCAGCAGCGTAGGGACAGGGGGTTCTGGGGCCAACGTCCTGACTTTC,CASSVGTGGSGANVLTF
TRBV28,once,.,TRBJ2-7,TGTGCCAGCAGTTTTGACAGGGAGGGAGCCTACGAGCAGTACTTC,CASSFDREGAYEQYF
TRBV7-9,few,TRBD2,TRBJ2-1,TGTGCCAGCAGCTTAGTAACAACTAGCGGGAATGAGCAGTTCTTC,CASSLVTTSGNEQFF
TRBV10-3,.,.,TRBJ1-5,TGTGCCATCAGCCTCGGACGCCAGAATCAGCCCCAGCATTTT,CAISLGRQNQPQHF
TRBV19,.,.,TRBJ2-2,TGTGCCAGTATGGCTCACACCGGGGAGCTGTTTTTT,CASMAHTGELFF
TRBV6-7,.,.,TRBJ2-1,TGTGCCAGCAGAATAGCGGAGCCCCGAAGCTCCTACAATGAGCAGTTCTTC,CASRIAEPRSSYNEQFF